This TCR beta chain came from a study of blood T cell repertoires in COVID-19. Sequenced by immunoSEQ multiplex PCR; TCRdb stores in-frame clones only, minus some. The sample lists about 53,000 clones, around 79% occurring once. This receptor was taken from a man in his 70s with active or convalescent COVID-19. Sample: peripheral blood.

The CDR3 spells CASSLRARGLADTQYF. The CDR3 DNA follows: TGTGCCAGCAGCTTAAGGGCCAGGGGGTTGGCAGATACGCAGTATTTT. The chain links TRBV7-2 to TRBJ2-3; 7 bases map to TRBD1. Trimming at V came to 2 bases and at J to 4 bases, leaving 9 bases not matched to a gene. The germline CDR1 and CDR2 sequences are SGHTA and FQGNSA. CDR3 length: 16 amino acids.